This is a list of T cell receptor beta chains from one sample in a study of cytomegalovirus exposure and HLA in healthy donors. Here immunoSEQ multiplex PCR was the method, and the copy in TCRdb shows in-frame clones only, minus some. Of 150,000 to 200,000 clones in the sample, about three quarters are singletons; the top ten hold roughly 3%. The sample consisted of PBMCs. Source of these receptors: a woman in her 50s in good health and CMV-seropositive. CDR3s include the opening cysteine and the closing phenylalanine or tryptophan. A D gene is named only where the DNA matches it firmly. Some rows have no size entry. The others give once, few or many, or a class for an expanded clone.

j_call d_call v_call clone_size cdr3_aa cdr3_nt
TRBJ2-3 NA TRBV6-6 NA CASSYAGGGTDTQYF TGTGCCAGCAGTTACGCCGGCGGGGGCACAGATACGCAGTATTTT
TRBJ1-1 NA TRBV20-1 NA CSAFGDTEAFF TGCAGTGCTTTCGGAGATACTGAAGCTTTCTTT
TRBJ1-3 NA TRBV25-1 NA CASSEPGGNTIYF TGTGCCAGCAGTGAACCCGGGGGAAACACCATATATTTT
TRBJ1-3 TRBD1 TRBV2 NA CASGTGVALFSGNTIYF TGTGCCAGCGGGACAGGGGTCGCCCTTTTCTCTGGAAACACCATATATTTT
TRBJ2-5 TRBD1 TRBV7-2 NA CASSPNRGRETQYF TGTGCCAGCAGTCCGAACAGGGGGCGAGAGACCCAGTACTTC
TRBJ2-3 NA TRBV7-2 few CASSFRGTDTQYF TGTGCCAGCAGCTTTAGGGGAACAGATACGCAGTATTTT
TRBJ2-7 NA TRBV28 once CASTLSSGAYEQYF TGTGCCAGCACCCTTTCCTCTGGAGCCTACGAGCAGTACTTC
TRBJ2-7 NA TRBV28 once CASSLLYEQYF TGTGCCAGCAGTTTACTGTACGAGCAGTACTTC
TRBJ2-7 NA TRBV27 NA CASSQRADRFYEQYF TGTGCCAGCAGCCAAAGGGCCGACAGGTTCTACGAGCAGTACTTC
TRBJ1-6 TRBD1 TRBV27 NA CASRAGTGGQNRSPLHF TGTGCCAGCAGGGCCGGGACAGGGGGCCAGAATCGGTCACCCCTCCACTTT
TRBJ2-1 NA TRBV5-8 NA CASSRTPEHNEQFF TGTGCCAGCAGCCGAACCCCCGAGCACAATGAGCAGTTCTTC
TRBJ1-1 NA TRBV4-2 NA CASSQDPGNTEAFF TGTGCCAGCAGCCAAGATCCAGGGAACACTGAAGCTTTCTTT
TRBJ1-1 NA TRBV10-3 NA CAIKEGVWDTEAFF TGTGCCATCAAGGAAGGGGTGTGGGACACTGAAGCTTTCTTT
TRBJ2-5 TRBD1 TRBV6-6 NA CASSYRQGDETQYF TGTGCCAGCAGTTACCGACAGGGGGACGAGACCCAGTACTTC
TRBJ1-1 NA TRBV19 NA CASSTEIRDTEAFF TGTGCCAGTAGTACTGAGATTCGGGACACTGAAGCTTTCTTT
TRBJ1-2 NA TRBV5-8 NA CASSLGSNYGYTF TGTGCCAGCAGCTTGGGCAGTAACTATGGCTACACCTTC
TRBJ2-1 NA TRBV11-3 NA CASSIGGPSYNEQFF TGTGCCAGCAGCATCGGAGGGCCCTCCTACAATGAGCAGTTCTTC
TRBJ2-3 NA TRBV7-3 NA CASSRSSQDTQYF TGTGCCAGCAGCCGCTCTAGCCAGGATACGCAGTATTTT
TRBJ1-6 TRBD1 TRBV2 once CASSGQGSSYNSPLHF TGTGCCAGCAGTGGACAGGGGAGCTCCTATAATTCACCCCTCCACTTT
TRBJ2-3 TRBD2 TRBV4-1 once CASSQVTSGTHGTQYF TGCGCCAGCAGCCAAGTAACTAGCGGAACTCATGGTACGCAGTATTTT
TRBJ1-5 NA TRBV15 NA CATSNSYQPQHF TGTGCCACCAGCAACTCGTATCAGCCCCAGCATTTT
TRBJ2-2 NA TRBV7-2 few CASSRTSGLTGELFF TGTGCCAGCAGTCGAACCAGCGGGTTGACCGGGGAGCTGTTTTTT
TRBJ1-1 NA TRBV25-1 NA CASSQTSMGTFGTEAFF TGTGCCAGCAGCCAAACCTCAATGGGCACCTTCGGCACTGAAGCTTTCTTT
TRBJ1-1 TRBD1 TRBV12-5 NA CASFSPSFGTANTEAFF TGTGCTAGTTTTTCCCCTTCCTTCGGGACAGCGAACACTGAAGCTTTCTTT
TRBJ1-3 NA TRBV6-5 NA CASSYSTREAGNTIYF TGTGCCAGCAGTTACTCAACCCGGGAGGCTGGAAACACCATATATTTT
TRBJ1-2 NA TRBV15 NA CATSRDVTESNYGYTF TGTGCCACCAGCAGAGATGTGACAGAATCTAACTATGGCTACACCTTC
TRBJ1-1 NA TRBV7-2 few CASSLASGTEAFF TGTGCCAGCAGCTTAGCTAGCGGCACTGAAGCTTTCTTT
TRBJ1-1 TRBD1 TRBV5-6 NA CASSLTGRFTEAFF TGTGCCAGCAGTCTGACAGGGAGGTTCACTGAAGCTTTCTTT
TRBJ2-3 TRBD1 TRBV5-1 NA CASSKGQPSTDTQYF TGCGCCAGCAGCAAGGGACAGCCAAGCACAGATACGCAGTATTTT
TRBJ1-1 NA TRBV5-4 NA CASSSPGRIMNTEAFF TGTGCCAGCAGCTCCCCAGGGAGGATCATGAACACTGAAGCTTTCTTT
TRBJ2-5 NA TRBV6-5 NA CASSYGRNIGETQYF TGTGCCAGCAGTTACGGCAGGAACATTGGGGAGACCCAGTACTTC
TRBJ1-1 NA TRBV7-9 NA CASSLRGTEAFF TGTGCCAGCAGCTTAAGGGGCACTGAAGCTTTCTTT
TRBJ2-3 TRBD2 TRBV5-1 NA CASSYGTSGSASTDTQYF TGCGCCAGCAGCTACGGGACTAGCGGGAGTGCGAGCACAGATACGCAGTATTTT
TRBJ1-2 NA TRBV2 NA CASGRQSMNGYTF TGTGCCAGCGGACGACAGTCGATGAATGGCTACACCTTC
TRBJ1-2 TRBD1 TRBV2 NA CASSGQGLYGYTF TGTGCCAGCAGTGGACAGGGACTCTATGGCTACACCTTC
TRBJ1-3 NA TRBV15 NA CATSRVKFSGSGNTIYF TGTGCCACCAGCAGAGTGAAGTTCTCGGGCTCTGGAAACACCATATATTTT
TRBJ2-1 TRBD1 TRBV28 NA CASRRTGYNEQFF TGTGCCAGCAGACGGACAGGCTACAATGAGCAGTTCTTC
TRBJ1-2 NA TRBV7-3 NA CASSPTTGPGGYTF TGTGCCAGCAGTCCTACAACAGGGCCGGGGGGCTACACCTTC
TRBJ1-1 NA TRBV11-3 NA CASSLDYRAIRDTEAFF TGTGCCAGCAGCTTAGATTACAGGGCTATCAGGGACACTGAAGCTTTCTTT
TRBJ2-7 NA TRBV27 NA CATADGDTYYEQYF TGTGCCACCGCGGACGGGGACACCTACTACGAGCAGTACTTC
TRBJ1-5 NA TRBV6-6 once CASSHDRTQPQHF TGTGCCAGCAGTCACGACAGGACTCAGCCCCAGCATTTT
TRBJ2-7 NA TRBV7-8 NA CASSPRTANYEQYF TGTGCCAGCAGCCCCCGGACAGCAAACTACGAGCAGTACTTC
TRBJ1-1 NA TRBV2 few CASTSRRRHTMNTEAFF TGTGCCAGTACAAGCAGAAGGCGGCATACGATGAACACTGAAGCTTTCTTT
TRBJ1-2 NA TRBV6-1 few CASSEEPENYGYTF TGTGCCAGCAGTGAGGAACCGGAGAACTATGGCTACACCTTC
TRBJ2-4 TRBD1 TRBV30 NA CAWGTGGKNIQYF TGTGCCTGGGGGACAGGGGGGAAAAACATTCAGTACTTC
TRBJ1-2 NA TRBV6-5 NA CASSSRYYGYTF TGTGCCAGCAGTTCCCGGTACTATGGCTACACCTTC
TRBJ1-1 NA TRBV5-1 NA CASSLSQGSTEAFF TGCGCCAGCAGCTTGTCACAGGGAAGCACTGAAGCTTTCTTT
TRBJ2-1 NA TRBV30 NA CAWSVLGGHEQFF TGTGCCTGGAGTGTACTGGGGGGGCATGAGCAGTTCTTC
TRBJ2-3 TRBD2 TRBV10-3 NA CAISESRGGPTDTQYF TGTGCCATCAGTGAGTCCCGGGGGGGACCTACAGATACGCAGTATTTT
TRBJ1-1 TRBD1 TRBV28 NA CASIGRARGPLSTEAFF TGTGCCAGCATCGGGCGGGCCAGGGGGCCCTTGAGCACTGAAGCTTTCTTT
TRBJ2-5 NA TRBV5-4 once CASSAGGRAQETQYF TGTGCCAGCAGCGCCGGTGGGCGGGCCCAAGAGACCCAGTACTTC
TRBJ1-1 TRBD1 TRBV4-1 NA CASSPRQGMNTEAFF TGCGCCAGCAGCCCCCGACAGGGGATGAACACTGAAGCTTTCTTT
TRBJ1-4 TRBD1 TRBV4-3 NA CASSQERRGRGSIYEKLFF TGCGCCAGCAGCCAAGAAAGGAGGGGCAGGGGGAGTATCTATGAAAAACTGTTTTTT
TRBJ1-1 NA TRBV5-6 few CASSLWLVTEAFF TGTGCCAGCAGCTTGTGGTTAGTCACTGAAGCTTTCTTT
TRBJ2-1 NA TRBV11-2 NA CASSGSSNEQFF TGTGCCAGCAGCGGTAGCTCTAATGAGCAGTTCTTC
TRBJ2-3 TRBD2 TRBV7-8 NA CASSEKRGGRDTQYF TGTGCCAGCAGCGAAAAGCGGGGGGGCCGAGATACGCAGTATTTT
TRBJ2-7 NA TRBV7-6 NA CASSPNTFRGEDEQYF TGTGCCAGCAGCCCTAATACCTTCAGGGGAGAGGACGAGCAGTACTTC
TRBJ1-1 NA TRBV27 NA CASSPTTDQNTEAFF TGTGCCAGCAGTCCAACGACAGATCAGAACACTGAAGCTTTCTTT
TRBJ2-3 NA TRBV2 few CASRQGAADTQYF TGTGCCAGCAGGCAGGGCGCGGCAGATACGCAGTATTTT